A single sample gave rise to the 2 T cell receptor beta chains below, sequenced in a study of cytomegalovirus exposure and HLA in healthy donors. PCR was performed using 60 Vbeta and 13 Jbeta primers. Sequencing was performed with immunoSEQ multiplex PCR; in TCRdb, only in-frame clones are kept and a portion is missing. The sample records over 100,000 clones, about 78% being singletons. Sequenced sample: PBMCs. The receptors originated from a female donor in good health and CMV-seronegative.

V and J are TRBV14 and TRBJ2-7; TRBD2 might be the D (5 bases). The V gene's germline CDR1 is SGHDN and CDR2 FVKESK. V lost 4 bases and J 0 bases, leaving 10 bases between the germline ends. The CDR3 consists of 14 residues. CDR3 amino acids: CASSRLLGSYEQYF. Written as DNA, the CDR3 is TGTGCCAGCAGCCGATTACTAGGCTCCTACGAGCAGTACTTC.

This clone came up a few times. The CDR3 loop is CASSFYNQPQHF. The CDR3 DNA reads TGTGCCAGCAGCTTCTACAATCAGCCCCAGCATTTT. V and J are TRBV7-2 and TRBJ1-5; no firm D call. The V and J ends lost 3 bases and 3 bases respectively, with 3 bases between them. The CDR3 sequence is 12 residues long. Germline CDR1 reads SGHTA; CDR2 reads FQGNSA. Based on the CDR3 plus reference TRBV7-2 and TRBJ1-5, the full variable domain is GAGVSQSPSNKVTEKGKDVELRCDPISGHTALYWYRQSLGQGLEFLIYFQGNSAPDKSGLPSDRFSAERTGGSVSTLTIQRTQQEDSAVYLCASSFYNQPQHFGDGTRLSIL.